A single T cell receptor beta chain is shown here with its context. What this receptor recognizes is not known. Within one base of it there is no much larger clone, and no base qualities were kept. TCRbeta CDR3 regions were amplified from genomic DNA using the immunoSEQ Assay, a bias-controlled multiplex PCR. In the authors' own workflow: Nucleated cell counts per sample were estimated from amplification of reference gene primers within the assay. Sequence reads were collapsed and filtered to measure the absolute abundance of every unique TCRbeta CDR3 rearrangement. For each sample, productive Simpson clonality was calculated by taking the square root of Simpson's diversity index across productive rearrangements. Drawn from immuneACCESS, this table holds only the in-frame rearrangements with V and J called that TCRdb kept. Clones are partly lost; checked studies trace under half to an unresolved V gene and leave the rest unexplained. Clone size and V and J calls were adopted from that table, with D and trimming inferred from the DNA. The sample table lists about 100,000 clones, roughly 89% of them with a count of one. The top ten clones comprise 1.5% to 2% of the sample.

At one collaborating source in Seattle, patients were enrolled during active infection and were followed longitudinally through the course of disease. Each collaborating institution followed its own protocols to collect whole blood in K2EDTA tubes. For TCRbeta analysis, collaborators shipped samples in one of three forms: frozen whole blood, isolated PBMCs, or DNA extracted from either of those sample types. Germline trimming: 1 base from V, 4 bases from J; junction bases outside gene matches: 4. The CDR3 measures 15 amino acids from cysteine to phenylalanine. Just CDR3 DNA is preserved here, 45 bases in frame from base 1. The germline V gene sets CDR1 to MGHRA and CDR2 to YSYEKL. This entry is derived from a study of blood T cell repertoires in COVID-19 (TCRdb year 2020). Looking at the study overall: Collaborator samples came from the United States, Italy and Spain and covered acute and convalescent phases of COVID-19. The prospective study material was composed of cDNA or gDNA derived from T cells, B-cell-depleted T cells, or PBMCs. The dataset comprised deeply sampled blood TCRbeta repertoires from subjects exposed to, actively infected with, or recovered from COVID-19. The repertoires were released in a freely available public database meant as a resource for research on the immune response to SARS-CoV-2. The samples were drawn from the first 160 participants of the ongoing ImmuneRACE study and from over a thousand subjects provided by 6 global collaborators. Nearly every sample came with metadata listing a de-identified subject ID, COVID-19 status, age in years and sex. Where available, HLA class I and class II types were taken from metadata supplied by the sample provider and were not determined by assay-based typing.

The paper's findings and limits, for the study overall: The quantity of clinical and demographic metadata differed by source and by participant and was supplied without curation.

The chain employs TRBV4-1 and TRBJ1-5; TRBD1 lines up with 7 middle nucleotides. What was sequenced was peripheral blood. The source of this sequence is a woman aged 50 to 60 with COVID-19, enrolled during active disease. The CDR3 here reads CASSQVATGNQPQHF. The DNA is TGCGCCAGCAGCCAAGTAGCGACAGGGAATCAGCCCCAGCATTTT.